Below, 24 T cell receptor beta chains from the same sample are listed, as sequenced in a study of T cells in Graves' hyperthyroidism and ophthalmopathy. TCR beta CDR3 regions were amplified from RNA transcripts. Initially, a first-round RT-PCR of the TCR CDR3 employed the HTBI primer set. TCRdb recomputed calls from the multiplex PCR reads with MiXCR, one row per CDR3 protein. There are 500,000 or so distinct CDR3 sequences in the sample; 17% occur only once, and roughly 18% lies in the top ten. Sequenced material: blood. These receptors were collected from a woman aged 18-35 years with Graves' ophthalmopathy.

V gene TRBV6-1 combines with J gene TRBJ1-4; perhaps TRBD1 as D (6 bases). The CDR3 extends over 16 amino acids. Between the trimmed V and J ends, which lost 4 bases and 1 base, there was a span of 13 bases. Per the germline V gene, CDR1 is MNHNS and CDR2 is SASEGT. This chain's CDR3 is CASSGVLGGTNEKLFF. The CDR3 DNA sequence: TGTGCCAGCAGTGGAGTATTAGGGGGAACTAATGAAAAACTGTTTTTT.

In this sample, this clonotype turned up many times. The chain combines TRBV3-1 with TRBJ2-1; D gene uncertain. Germline V gene data show CDR1 as LGHDT and CDR2 as YNNKEL (reference sequence). Trimming stripped 3 bases from V and 3 bases from J, with 3 bases between. The CDR3 loop spans 12 amino acids. The CDR3 region has the DNA TGTGCCAGCAGCCAGTTCTACAATGAGCAGTTCTTC. Its translation is CASSQFYNEQFF.

This clonotype was recorded many times. This CDR3 is CASSYLLGTEAFF. CDR3 sequence (DNA): TGTGCCAGCAGTTACTTATTAGGAACTGAAGCTTTCTTT. The chain employs TRBV6-5 and TRBJ1-1; D call uncertain. Germline V gene data show CDR1 as MNHEY and CDR2 as SVGAGI. This CDR3 is built from 13 residues. The V and J ends lost 1 base and 5 bases respectively, with 8 bases between them.

This clonotype was recorded at least ten times. The chain couples TRBV7-9 to TRBJ1-1, with D unresolved. Germline CDR1 reads SEHNR; CDR2 reads FQNEAQ (reference sequence). CDR3 length equals 12 residues. V lost 5 bases and J 5 bases, leaving 9 bases between the germline ends. CDR3: CASSERSTEAFF. In DNA, the CDR3 is TGTGCCAGCAGCGAGCGCAGTACTGAAGCTTTCTTT.

In its sample, this clonotype was seen many times. The chain is built from TRBV12-3 or TRBV12-4 and TRBJ2-7; D gene unclear. CDR3 size: 11 residues. V lost 8 bases and J lost 4, with 9 bases in between. The CDR3: CASEDGYEQYF. The CDR3 coding sequence is TGTGCCAGCGAGGACGGATACGAGCAGTACTTC.

The chain joins TRBV5-4 to TRBJ2-1, with unresolved D. Germline V gene data show CDR1 as SGHNT and CDR2 as YYREEE (reference sequence). V was trimmed by 6 bases and J by 2 bases, leaving 15 bases between them. This CDR3 has 15 amino acids. CDR3 sequence reads: CASTIPGSPYNEQFF. The CDR3 coding sequence is TGTGCCAGCACCATACCCGGGTCCCCCTACAATGAGCAGTTCTTC.

The V gene is TRBV28, the J gene TRBJ1-4, with D unclear. V was cut by 3 bases and J by 5 bases, with 7 bases left in between. In germline, CDR1 is MDHEN, CDR2 SYDVKM. The CDR3 length is 13 residues. This CDR3 is CASSFSVNEKLFF. CDR3 sequence (DNA): TGTGCCAGCAGTTTCTCGGTAAATGAAAAACTGTTTTTT.

This clonotype showed up many times. The genes are TRBV20-1 and TRBJ2-3; TRBD2 matches at 12 bases. J lost 1 base, V lost 5 bases, and 16 bases had no gene match. Germline V lookup: CDR1 DFQATT, CDR2 SNEGSKA (reference sequence). CDR3 length: 19 amino acids. The CDR3 reads CSALTALAGGIMGTDTQYF. The CDR3 DNA is TGCAGTGCTCTCACCGCTCTAGCGGGGGGGATCATGGGCACAGATACGCAGTATTTT.

This clonotype was seen ten or more times. The chain is built from TRBV2 and TRBJ1-1, with TRBD1 as a possible D gene (5 bases). CDR3 length: 15 amino acids. Trimming cost V 2 bases and J 5 bases, with 15 bases left between them. From germline, CDR1 is SNHLY and CDR2 FYNNEI. The CDR3 is CASSEMGPILTEAFF. In nucleotides, the CDR3 is TGTGCCAGCAGTGAAATGGGACCTATTCTGACTGAAGCTTTCTTT.

V gene TRBV9 combines with J gene TRBJ2-5; TRBD2 matches at 8 bases. Per germline, CDR1 SGDLS and CDR2 YYNGEE. The CDR3 contains 15 residues. Trimming took 2 bases from V and 6 from J; bases not matched to a gene: 9. The CDR3 here is CASSVGISGEQTQYF. The CDR3 nucleotides read TGTGCCAGCAGCGTTGGGATTAGCGGGGAACAGACCCAGTACTTC.

This clonotype occurred a few times. This chain joins TRBV29-1 and TRBJ1-6; 7 nucleotides line up with TRBD1. V lost 7 bases and J lost 8; bases outside the gene matches: 8. The CDR3 is 13 amino acids. Germline V gives CDR1 SQVTM, CDR2 ANQGSEA. The CDR3 protein is CSGSTGWDSPLHF. Here the CDR3 DNA reads TGCAGCGGCTCGACAGGGTGGGATTCACCCCTCCACTTT.

This clonotype was seen repeatedly, ten times or more. The chain uses TRBV28 and TRBJ2-7; either TRBD1 or TRBD2 may fit D (7 bases each). CDR3 size: 15 residues. Germline lookup yields CDR1 MDHEN and CDR2 SYDVKM. Deletions cut 6 bases from V and 3 bases from J, with 18 bases between. The chain's CDR3 is CASRQYRGGVYEQYF. The CDR3, as DNA: TGTGCCAGCAGACAATACAGGGGAGGGGTCTACGAGCAGTACTTC.

This clonotype was recorded many times. J is TRBJ1-6 and V is TRBV20-1; TRBD1 is a possible D gene (5 bases). Per the germline V gene, CDR1 is DFQATT and CDR2 is SNEGSKA (reference sequence). V gave up 5 bases and J gave up 7 bases, with 15 bases separating them. The CDR3 extends over 14 amino acids. The CDR3 spells CSAHTGTGNSPLHF. CDR3 coding DNA: TGCAGTGCTCATACCGGGACGGGGAATTCACCCCTCCACTTT.

The sample holds one count of this clonotype. The rearrangement joins TRBV5-1 to TRBJ2-7; D is perhaps TRBD1 (5 bases). The CDR3 covers 15 residues. Deletions cut 0 bases from V and 6 bases from J, with 16 bases between. From germline, CDR1 is SGHRS and CDR2 YFSETQ. This CDR3 reads CASSLASGRAIEQYF. CDR3 nucleotides: TGCGCCAGCAGCTTGGCGTCCGGCAGGGCGATCGAGCAGTACTTC.

Only a few counts were recorded for this clonotype. This chain connects TRBV2 to TRBJ2-5; TRBD1 agrees at 7 bases. The CDR3 contains 15 residues. V dropped 6 bases and J dropped 2; count of bases not matched to a gene: 9. CDR1 SNHLY and CDR2 FYNNEI come from the germline V gene. The CDR3 spells CASRGTGVSQETQYF. CDR3 DNA: TGTGCCAGCAGGGGTACAGGGGTTAGTCAAGAGACCCAGTACTTC. Full variable domain (missing parts from reference TRBV2 and TRBJ2-5): EPEVTQTPSHQVTQMGQEVILRCVPISNHLYFYWYRQILGQKVEFLVSFYNNEISEKSEIFDDQFSVERPDGSNFTLKIRSTKLEDSAMYFCASRGTGVSQETQYFGPGTRLLVL.

This clonotype was counted at least ten times. J is TRBJ2-3 and V is TRBV9; D tentatively fits TRBD1 or TRBD2 (5 bases each). The CDR3 is made up of 20 amino acids. Trimming removed 3 bases at V and 6 bases at J, with 32 bases between. CDR1 is SGDLS, CDR2 YYNGEE, per germline. CDR3 sequence (DNA): TGTGCCAGCAGCGACAACAACCTCCCCGGTGAGGGGTACTCGACGGATACGCAGTATTTT. Translation gives CASSDNNLPGEGYSTDTQYF.

This clonotype was detected ten times or more. J is TRBJ1-1 and V is TRBV5-1; 7 bases match TRBD1. This CDR3 has 15 residues. With 0 bases clipped from V and 4 bases from J, the junction kept 6 bases outside the gene matches. The V gene's germline CDR1 is SGHRS and CDR2 YFSETQ. CDR3 in DNA: TGCGCCAGCAGCTTGGACAGGGGAGACGGCACTGAAGCTTTCTTT. Translated: CASSLDRGDGTEAFF.

This clonotype was seen only a few times. The V and J genes are TRBV7-9 and TRBJ1-3; no clear D gene. The CDR3 spans 16 residues. Germline loops: CDR1 SEHNR, CDR2 FQNEAQ (reference sequence). With 2 bases removed from V and 0 bases from J, the gap between germline ends came to 11 bases. The CDR3 sequence is CASSLSRAGSGNTIYF. The CDR3 nucleotides read TGTGCCAGCAGCTTAAGTAGGGCAGGCTCTGGAAACACCATATATTTT. Full variable domain (outside the CDR3, taken from reference TRBV7-9 and TRBJ1-3): DTGVSQNPRHKITKRGQNVTFRCDPISEHNRLYWYRQTLGQGPEFLTYFQNEAQLEKSRLLSDRFSAERPKGSFSTLEIQRTEQGDSAMYLCASSLSRAGSGNTIYFGEGSWLTVV.

This rearrangement joins TRBV12-5 to TRBJ2-1; D not certain. V lost 2 bases and J lost 0, with 14 bases in between. The CDR3 spans 17 residues. Germline V gene sequence: CDR1 LGHNT, CDR2 FRNRAP. CDR3 region: CASGLFYNTDSYNEQFF. The DNA of the CDR3 is TGTGCTAGTGGTTTGTTCTATAATACTGACTCCTACAATGAGCAGTTCTTC.

Ten or more counts support this clonotype. This chain links TRBV7-9 with TRBJ2-7; possible D gene TRBD1, 6 bases. This CDR3 is built from 16 residues. V lost 1 base and J 2 bases, leaving 15 bases between the germline ends. CDR1 is SEHNR and CDR2 is FQNEAQ in the germline V gene (reference sequence). The CDR3 nucleotides read TGTGCCAGCAGCTTAGAAGGGACACCCTATACCTACGAGCAGTACTTC. Translating it yields CASSLEGTPYTYEQYF.

This clonotype was observed at least ten times. The V and J genes are TRBV6-1 and TRBJ2-7; 11 nucleotides agree with TRBD1. V shed 6 bases, J shed 3 bases, and the junction held 7 bases outside the gene matches. Germline CDR1 reads MNHNS; CDR2 reads SASEGT. CDR3 length: 15 residues. The CDR3 here is CASRGPGTGGYEQYF. For the CDR3, the DNA is TGTGCCAGCAGAGGGCCCGGGACAGGGGGCTACGAGCAGTACTTC.

The chain uses TRBV13 and TRBJ2-1; perhaps TRBD1 as D (5 bases). This CDR3 spans 16 amino acids. The germline V gene encodes CDR1 PRHDT and CDR2 FYEKMQ (reference sequence). V dropped 0 bases and J dropped 4 bases, with 13 bases sitting between them. The DNA for the CDR3 is TGTGCCAGCAGCTTAGGGGTCCAGGGCATTTACAATGAGCAGTTCTTC. It codes for CASSLGVQGIYNEQFF.

This chain links TRBV4-3 with TRBJ2-2; no definite D call. Between the trimmed V and J ends, which lost 1 base and 5 bases, there was a span of 11 bases. Germline CDR1 reads LGHNA; CDR2 reads YSLEER. The CDR3 consists of 15 residues. The CDR3 protein is CASSQGNERTGELFF. The CDR3 DNA reads TGCGCCAGCAGCCAAGGGAATGAACGGACCGGGGAGCTGTTTTTT.

The CDR3: CASSKRVSDEQFF. The CDR3 nucleotides are TGTGCCAGTAGTAAAAGGGTCAGCGATGAGCAGTTCTTC. This chain uses TRBV19 with TRBJ2-1; D uncertain. Deletions cut 4 bases from V and 8 bases from J, with 12 bases between. The CDR3 has 13 amino acids. Germline lookup yields CDR1 LNHDA and CDR2 SQIVND (reference sequence).